One sample yielded the 23 T cell receptor beta chains listed below, sequenced in a study of blood T cells in healthy people across ages. With a J-beta primer mix and a sample-barcoded 5' primer, a second PCR ran about 6 to 11 cycles. TCRdb itself ran the 5' RACE reads through MiXCR, one entry per CDR3 protein. The sample contains over 1,500,000 distinct CDR3 sequences, roughly two fifths of which appear only once. Source material: blood. All receptors come from a human donor in good health.

The chain employs TRBV7-3 and TRBJ2-2; TRBD1 agrees at 8 bases. With 5 bases clipped from V and 5 bases from J, the junction kept 10 bases outside the gene matches. Germline CDR1 reads SGHTA; CDR2 reads FQGTGA. There are 16 residues in the CDR3. CDR3 amino acids: CASSLQRTGPTGELFF. CDR3 nucleotide sequence: TGTGCCAGCAGCCTACAACGGACAGGGCCGACCGGGGAGCTGTTTTTT.

The sample holds a few counts of this clonotype. CDR3 amino acids: CASSSHSRDRSQAFF. CDR3 DNA: TGTGCCAGCAGCTCCCATTCGCGGGACAGGAGCCAAGCTTTCTTT. The chain links TRBV7-2 to TRBJ1-1, with 8 bases lining up with TRBD1. Germline-derived CDR1 and CDR2 are SGHTA and FQGNSA. The CDR3 covers 15 residues. J was trimmed by 9 bases and V by 4 bases; bases with no gene match: 13.

There are a few counts of this clonotype. The chain couples TRBV4-3 to TRBJ2-7, with D maybe TRBD2 (5 bases). Germline values: CDR1 LGHNA, CDR2 YSLEER. This CDR3 region has 15 residues. The V gene lost 3 bases and the J gene lost 3 bases, with 15 bases spanning the gap. CDR3 DNA: TGCGCCAGCAGCCAGCAACTCGACGGGGTCTACGAGCAGTACTTC. Translated, it gives CASSQQLDGVYEQYF.

The V call is TRBV3-1, the J call TRBJ1-2; unclear D gene. Trimming left V 8 bases short and J 0 bases short, with 16 bases between. Germline V CDR1 and CDR2: LGHDT, YNNKEL (reference sequence). The CDR3 has 15 amino acids. In DNA, the CDR3 is TGTGCCAGCTCACCCGACATGGACGCTAACTATGGCTACACCTTC. Amino acid sequence: CASSPDMDANYGYTF.

A few counts support this clonotype. V and J are TRBV12-3 or TRBV12-4 and TRBJ2-3; a weak D match, TRBD2 (5 bases). Trimming stripped 1 base from V and 8 bases from J, with 7 bases between. The CDR3 covers 12 residues. CDR3 sequence (DNA): TGTGCCAGCAGTTTAGGTGGAGGTACGCAGTATTTT. This gives the protein CASSLGGGTQYF.

The chain is built from TRBV20-1 and TRBJ2-7; a weak D match, TRBD2 (6 bases). Trimming removed 1 base at V and 11 bases at J, with 18 bases between. Looked up from germline, CDR1 is DFQATT and CDR2 is SNEGSKA (reference sequence). The length of the CDR3 is 13 residues. The CDR3 reads CSARGDEGPGEYF. In DNA, the CDR3 is TGCAGTGCTAGAGGGGATGAGGGTCCGGGGGAGTACTTC.

A few counts support this clonotype. This sequence joins TRBV13 and TRBJ2-6; perhaps TRBD1 as D (8 bases). V lost 1 base to trimming and J lost 0 bases, with 31 bases between them. The CDR3 loop spans 24 amino acids. CDR1 and CDR2 from the germline V gene are PRHDT and FYEKMQ (reference sequence). The CDR3 nucleotides read TGTGCCAGCAGCTTAGAGGGGGGGACAGGCACCCCTCTGCCCAATTACTCTGGGGCCAACGTCCTGACTTTC. Translated: CASSLEGGTGTPLPNYSGANVLTF.

This clonotype was seen once. The chain couples TRBV7-8 to TRBJ2-7, with a weak D call TRBD2 (7 bases). The CDR3 extends over 17 amino acids. V gave up 0 bases and J gave up 2 bases, with 17 bases separating them. The germline V gene encodes CDR1 SGHVS and CDR2 FQNEAQ. The CDR3 coding sequence is TGTGCCAGCAGCTTAGCCCTACGGGGGGCCGTCCCCTACGAGCAGTACTTC. As protein: CASSLALRGAVPYEQYF.

This clonotype was seen more than once but under ten times. J is TRBJ1-2 and V is TRBV6-6, with D possibly being TRBD1 (5 bases). CDR1 and CDR2 from the germline V gene are MNHNY and SVGAGI (reference sequence). This CDR3 region has 16 residues. Trimming stripped 5 bases from V and 4 bases from J, with 20 bases between. The CDR3 loop reads CASSTGGDGRSYGYTF. In DNA form, the CDR3 reads TGTGCCAGCAGTACCGGGGGGGACGGGAGAAGCTATGGCTACACCTTC.

The table lists this clonotype with a few counts. V is TRBV28 and J is TRBJ2-3, with 9 bases fitting TRBD1. Germline CDR1 reads MDHEN; CDR2 reads SYDVKM. This CDR3 contains 16 residues. The junction had 4 bases not matched to a gene; V was cut back by 1 base and J by 2 bases. This CDR3 reads CASSLYGQGTTDTQYF. The CDR3 bases are TGTGCCAGCAGTTTATATGGACAGGGGACCACAGATACGCAGTATTTT. Filled out from reference TRBV28 and TRBJ2-3, the complete variable domain reads DVKVTQSSRYLVKRTGEKVFLECVQDMDHENMFWYRQDPGLGLRLIYFSYDVKMKEKGDIPEGYSVSREKKERFSLILESASTNQTSMYLCASSLYGQGTTDTQYFGPGTRLTVL.

This clonotype was counted a few times. The chain has TRBV28 and TRBJ2-5; D may be TRBD1 (6 bases). Trimming removed 5 bases from V and 5 bases from J, with 15 bases in between. The CDR3 loop spans 14 amino acids. The germline CDR1 and CDR2 sequences are MDHEN and SYDVKM. CDR3 nucleotides: TGTGCCAGCAGTGCCCCGGGACACGAGGAGACCCAGTACTTC. It encodes CASSAPGHEETQYF.

This chain uses TRBV7-2 with TRBJ1-1; D unclear. V was cut by 6 bases and J by 5 bases, with 22 bases left in between. This CDR3 contains 16 residues. Germline lookup yields CDR1 SGHTA and CDR2 FQGNSA. The CDR3, as DNA: TGTGCCAGCAGACGAGGCGGATACTCAGTTGGGACTGAAGCTTTCTTT. Its protein is CASRRGGYSVGTEAFF.

This clonotype occurred a few times. The rearrangement joins TRBV3-1 to TRBJ1-5; D is undetermined. The CDR3 runs to 13 residues. Germline CDR1 and CDR2: LGHDT and YNNKEL (reference sequence). The V and J ends lost 1 base and 7 bases respectively, with 8 bases between them. CDR3 residues: CASSQAGWQPQHF. The DNA of the CDR3 is TGTGCCAGCAGCCAAGCGGGTTGGCAGCCCCAGCATTTT.

This clonotype was seen a handful of times. V usage is TRBV12-3 or TRBV12-4 and J usage is TRBJ1-2, with a tentative D call TRBD1 (5 bases). Trimming removed 0 bases from V and 6 bases from J, with 11 bases in between. The length of the CDR3 is 14 residues. The chain's CDR3 is CASSLAPRGNGYTF. For the CDR3, the DNA is TGTGCCAGCAGTTTAGCGCCTCGGGGGAATGGCTACACCTTC.

This clonotype was observed many times. Germline and junction disagree at one end, which may indicate a read error. This chain joins TRBV5-1 and TRBJ1-2; tentative D call: TRBD1 (6 bases). Germline CDR1 SGHRS, CDR2 YFSETQ. This CDR3 spans 12 amino acids. In DNA, the CDR3 is TGTGCCAGCAGCTTCTCAGGGGATGGCTACACCTTC. It translates to CASSFSGDGYTF.

In this sample, this clonotype turned up once. Here the CDR3 reads CASSLWTLSDTQYF. As DNA, the CDR3 is TGTGCCAGCAGCTTGTGGACTCTCTCAGATACGCAGTATTTT. The V gene is TRBV12-3 or TRBV12-4, the J gene TRBJ2-3; maybe TRBD2 (5 bases). This CDR3 has 14 residues. V lost 6 bases and J lost 4, with 14 bases in between.

The gene calls are TRBV12-3 or TRBV12-4 and TRBJ1-1; no firm D call. The CDR3 totals 13 residues. The V gene lost 1 base and the J gene lost 8 bases, with 11 bases spanning the gap. CDR3 protein: CASSLGRGGEAFF. The CDR3 coding sequence is TGTGCCAGCAGTTTAGGACGGGGTGGAGAAGCTTTCTTT.

This clonotype was counted at least ten times. V usage is TRBV29-1 and J usage is TRBJ2-1; D tentatively reads TRBD1 or TRBD2 (6 bases each). The CDR3 runs to 12 residues. V shed 4 bases and J shed 10 bases, with 14 bases lying between them. The germline V gene encodes CDR1 SQVTM and CDR2 ANQGSEA. CDR3 loop: CSVVRGDTEQFF. The CDR3 nucleotides are TGCAGCGTTGTCCGCGGGGACACCGAGCAGTTCTTC.

This chain links TRBV4-1 with TRBJ1-2, with TRBD1 as a possible D gene (5 bases). Trimming stripped 1 base from V and 8 bases from J, with 14 bases between. The CDR3 loop spans 14 amino acids. CDR1 is MGHRA, CDR2 YSYEKL, per germline. DNA of the CDR3: TGCGCCAGCAGCCAAGTGGGGGTGCGGGGCGGCTACACCTTC. This sequence encodes CASSQVGVRGGYTF.

This clonotype was seen a few times. The rearrangement links TRBV7-3 to TRBJ2-1, with 8 nucleotides matching TRBD2. Germline-derived CDR1 and CDR2 are SGHTA and FQGTGA. The CDR3 is 16 amino acids. Germline trimming cut 4 bases from V and 7 bases from J; bases unmatched to any gene: 12. CDR3 loop: CASSSVGSGGWNEQFF. CDR3 bases: TGTGCCAGCAGCTCCGTCGGGAGCGGGGGTTGGAATGAGCAGTTCTTC.

As regards this clonotype: One junction end does not reproduce the germline sequence, and a read error may be involved. The chain is built from TRBV28 and TRBJ2-7, with D hard to call. This CDR3 comprises 12 residues. Germline V gives CDR1 MDHEN, CDR2 SYDVKM. This CDR3 is CASSLQVYEQHF. In DNA, the CDR3 is TGTGCCAGCAGTTTACAGGTCTACGAGCAGCACTTC.

This clonotype was recorded a few times. V usage is TRBV7-3 and J usage is TRBJ2-1; D is uncertain. This CDR3 has 15 residues. The germline V gene has CDR1 SGHTA and CDR2 FQGTGA. V gave up 4 bases and J gave up 6 bases, with 16 bases separating them. CDR3 sequence (DNA): TGTGCCAGCAGCTCGGAACAATCCCCCAGCAATGAGCAGTTCTTC. Its protein product is CASSSEQSPSNEQFF.

This clonotype was counted once. The rearrangement joins TRBV12-3 or TRBV12-4 to TRBJ2-7, with D possibly TRBD1 on 6 matching bases. This CDR3 comprises 12 residues. The ends were cut back, 7 bases at V and 7 bases at J, with 14 bases in the middle. The CDR3 protein is CASTTGSGEQYF. CDR3 in DNA: TGTGCCAGCACTACAGGGTCAGGAGAGCAGTACTTC.